The entry below describes one TCR beta chain. The antigen remains unidentified. Germline CDR1 and CDR2: SNHLY and FYNNEI. The CDR3 length is 15 residues. The V end lost 8 bases, the J end lost 0 bases, and 13 bases lay between the germline ends. The record originates from a study of human versus mouse CDR3 diversity and MHC coevolution. Only in-frame clones appear in the TCRdb table, and some are missing; sequencing was by immunoSEQ multiplex PCR. Among about 81,000 clones listed, around 95% were seen once. Study observations and caveats: Human T cells were selected on about six MHC II alleles. Humans had the largest estimated TCR beta repertoire, 1.5 million to 2 million clonotypes. Among all groups, most of the three human donors showed least clonal inequality.

This clonotype originated in a person between 25 and 70 years old in good health. The sample consisted of naive CD4+ T cells from blood. This sample's subset: CD45RO-negative CD62L-positive naive CD4 T cells. The chain carries TRBV2 and TRBJ2-2, with a weak D call TRBD1 (7 bases). CDR3 protein: CASEGGQSNTGELFF. In DNA form, the CDR3 reads TGTGCCAGCGAGGGGGGACAGTCGAACACCGGGGAGCTGTTTTTT.